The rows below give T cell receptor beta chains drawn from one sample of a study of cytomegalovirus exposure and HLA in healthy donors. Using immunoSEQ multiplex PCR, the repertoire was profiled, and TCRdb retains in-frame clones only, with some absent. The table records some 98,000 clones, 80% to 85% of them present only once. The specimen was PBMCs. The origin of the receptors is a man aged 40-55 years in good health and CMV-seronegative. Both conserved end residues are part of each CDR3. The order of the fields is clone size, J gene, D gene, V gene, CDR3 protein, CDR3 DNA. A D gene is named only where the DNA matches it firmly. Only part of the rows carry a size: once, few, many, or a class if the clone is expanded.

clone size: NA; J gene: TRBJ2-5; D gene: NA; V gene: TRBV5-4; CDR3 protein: CASSLEQLVSKETQYF; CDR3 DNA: TGTGCCAGCAGCTTGGAACAACTAGTTTCCAAAGAGACCCAGTACTTC
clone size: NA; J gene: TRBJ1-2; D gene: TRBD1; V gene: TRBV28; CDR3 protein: CASTAGDRALYGYTF; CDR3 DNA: TGTGCCAGCACGGCCGGGGACAGGGCTTTGTATGGCTACACCTTC
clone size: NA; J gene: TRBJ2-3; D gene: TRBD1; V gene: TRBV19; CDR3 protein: CASSTRQGAYTQYF; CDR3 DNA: TGTGCCAGTAGTACAAGACAGGGGGCATATACGCAGTATTTT
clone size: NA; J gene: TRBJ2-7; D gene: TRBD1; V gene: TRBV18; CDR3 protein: CASSYSGQASYEQYF; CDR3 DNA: TGTGCCAGCTCATATTCGGGACAGGCCTCCTACGAGCAGTACTTC
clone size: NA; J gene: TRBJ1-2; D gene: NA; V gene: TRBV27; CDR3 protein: CASRIGLTYGYTF; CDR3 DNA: TGTGCCAGCAGAATTGGACTGACCTATGGCTACACCTTC
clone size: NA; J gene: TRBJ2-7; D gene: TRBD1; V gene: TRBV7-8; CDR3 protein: CASSLMTGGSYEQYF; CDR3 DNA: TGTGCCAGCAGCTTAATGACAGGGGGCAGTTACGAGCAGTACTTC
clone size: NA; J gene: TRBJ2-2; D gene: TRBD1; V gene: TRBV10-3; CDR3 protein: CAISPATGQGKTGELFF; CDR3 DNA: TGTGCCATCAGCCCGGCTACTGGACAGGGGAAAACCGGGGAGCTGTTTTTT
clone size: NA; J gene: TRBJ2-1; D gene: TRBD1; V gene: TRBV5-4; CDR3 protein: CASSSVPGGSDEQFF; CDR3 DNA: TGTGCCAGCAGCTCCGTGCCAGGGGGTTCGGATGAGCAGTTCTTC
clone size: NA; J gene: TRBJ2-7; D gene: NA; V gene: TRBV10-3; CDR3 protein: CAISVGFQRPYEQYF; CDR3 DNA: TGTGCCATCAGTGTGGGTTTCCAGAGGCCCTACGAGCAGTACTTC
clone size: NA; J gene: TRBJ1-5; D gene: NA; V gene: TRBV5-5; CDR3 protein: CASSLGGGADQPQHF; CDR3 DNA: TGTGCCAGCAGCCTAGGTGGGGGGGCGGATCAGCCCCAGCATTTT
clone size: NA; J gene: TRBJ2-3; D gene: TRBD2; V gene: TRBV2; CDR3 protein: CASSESGGPVTDTQYF; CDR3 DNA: TGTGCCAGCAGTGAATCGGGGGGGCCTGTCACAGATACGCAGTATTTT
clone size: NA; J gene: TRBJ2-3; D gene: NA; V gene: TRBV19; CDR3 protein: CASNGGAFTDTQYF; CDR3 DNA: TGTGCCAGTAATGGGGGGGCGTTCACAGATACGCAGTATTTT
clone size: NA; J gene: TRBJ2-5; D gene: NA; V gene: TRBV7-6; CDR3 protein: CASSPSPGSRETQYF; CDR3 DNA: TGTGCCAGCAGCCCTAGCCCCGGGAGTCGAGAGACCCAGTACTTC
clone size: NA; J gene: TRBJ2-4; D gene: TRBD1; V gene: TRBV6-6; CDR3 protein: CASGAGGASKNIQYF; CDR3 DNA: TGTGCCAGCGGAGCAGGGGGCGCGTCCAAAAACATTCAGTACTTC
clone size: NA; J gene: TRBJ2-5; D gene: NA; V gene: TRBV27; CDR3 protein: CASSPPPNRAGRFQETQYF; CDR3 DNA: TGTGCCAGCAGTCCCCCTCCGAACAGGGCCGGTCGTTTCCAAGAGACCCAGTACTTC
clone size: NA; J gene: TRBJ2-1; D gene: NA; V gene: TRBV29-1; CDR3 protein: CSAPGAYNEQFF; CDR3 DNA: TGCAGCGCCCCGGGGGCCTACAATGAGCAGTTCTTC
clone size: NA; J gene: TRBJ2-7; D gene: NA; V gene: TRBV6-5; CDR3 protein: CASSYTVVSEQYF; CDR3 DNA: TGTGCCAGCAGTTACACGGTGGTGAGCGAGCAGTACTTC
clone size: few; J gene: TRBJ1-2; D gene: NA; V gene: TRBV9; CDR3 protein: CASSEDTGNYGYTF; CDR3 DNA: TGTGCCAGCAGCGAGGACACTGGTAACTATGGCTACACCTTC
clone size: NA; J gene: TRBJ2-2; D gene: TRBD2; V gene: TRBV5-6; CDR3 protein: CASSLRVLGLVGTGELFF; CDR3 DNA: TGTGCCAGCAGCTTGCGGGTCCTTGGACTAGTCGGCACCGGGGAGCTGTTTTTT
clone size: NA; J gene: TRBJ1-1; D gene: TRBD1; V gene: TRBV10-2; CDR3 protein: CASTPGTGTNTEAFF; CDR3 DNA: TGCGCCAGCACCCCCGGGACAGGGACGAACACTGAAGCTTTCTTT
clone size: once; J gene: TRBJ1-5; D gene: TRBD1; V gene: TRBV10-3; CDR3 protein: CAISESGQGYNQPQHF; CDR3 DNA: TGTGCCATCAGTGAGTCGGGACAGGGGTACAATCAGCCCCAGCATTTT
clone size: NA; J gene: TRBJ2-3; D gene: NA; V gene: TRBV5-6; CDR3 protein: CASSLGGSKDTQYF; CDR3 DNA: TGTGCCAGCAGCTTAGGGGGTTCGAAAGATACGCAGTATTTT
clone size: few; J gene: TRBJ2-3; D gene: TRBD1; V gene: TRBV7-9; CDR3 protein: CASSFQDRVNTDTQYF; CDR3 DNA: TGTGCCAGCAGCTTCCAGGACAGGGTTAACACAGATACGCAGTATTTT
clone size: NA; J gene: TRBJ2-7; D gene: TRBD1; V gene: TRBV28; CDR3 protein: CASSKTGVYEQYF; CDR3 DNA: TGTGCCAGCAGCAAGACAGGGGTCTACGAGCAGTACTTC
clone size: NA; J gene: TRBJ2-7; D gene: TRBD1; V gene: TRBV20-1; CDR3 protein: CSAFTGVEQYF; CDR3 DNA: TGCAGTGCCTTCACAGGGGTCGAGCAGTACTTC